This TCR beta chain was recovered during a study of blood T cell repertoires in COVID-19. Study background: Sources were T cells, B-cell-depleted T cells, or PBMCs; the material itself was cDNA or gDNA.

This clone was detected once. Study processing details: From reference gene primer amplification, estimates of nucleated cell counts were derived. Here immunoSEQ multiplex PCR was the method, and the copy in TCRdb shows in-frame clones only, minus some. V and J calls and clone size are given by that table; D and trimming were obtained from the DNA. The repertoire holds about 180,000 clones, with approximately 83% as singletons. The origin of this receptor is a man aged 55 to 70 with acute or convalescent COVID-19. The sample consisted of peripheral blood.

As DNA, the CDR3 is TGTGCCAGCAGCTTTGTGGCCGAGCAGTACTTC. It translates to CASSFVAEQYF. This chain connects TRBV5-6 to TRBJ2-7; D gene unclear. V dropped 2 bases and J dropped 6 bases, with 6 bases sitting between them. The CDR3 is made up of 11 amino acids. Germline-derived CDR1 and CDR2 are SGHDT and YYEEEE. The full variable domain, rest sourced from reference TRBV5-6 and TRBJ2-7, is DAGVTQSPTHLIKTRGQQVTLRCSPKSGHDTVSWYQQALGQGPQFIFQYYEEEERQRGNFPDRFSGHQFPNYSSELNVNALLLGDSALYLCASSFVAEQYFGPGTRLTVT.